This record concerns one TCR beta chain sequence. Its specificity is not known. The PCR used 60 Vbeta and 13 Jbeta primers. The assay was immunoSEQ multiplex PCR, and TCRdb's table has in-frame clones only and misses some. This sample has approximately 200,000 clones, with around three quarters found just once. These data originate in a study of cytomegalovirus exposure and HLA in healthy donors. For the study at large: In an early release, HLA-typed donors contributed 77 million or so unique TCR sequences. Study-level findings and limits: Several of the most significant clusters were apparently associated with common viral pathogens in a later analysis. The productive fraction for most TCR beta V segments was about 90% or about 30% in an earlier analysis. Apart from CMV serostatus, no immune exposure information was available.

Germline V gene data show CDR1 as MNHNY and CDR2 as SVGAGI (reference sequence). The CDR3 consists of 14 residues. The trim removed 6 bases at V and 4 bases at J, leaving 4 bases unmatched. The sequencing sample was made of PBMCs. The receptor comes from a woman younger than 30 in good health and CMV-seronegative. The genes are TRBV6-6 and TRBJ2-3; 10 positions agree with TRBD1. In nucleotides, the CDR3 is TGTGCCAGCAGGGAAGGGACAGGGGCAGATACGCAGTATTTT. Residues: CASREGTGADTQYF.